This T cell receptor beta chain was identified in a study of post-analysis software for immune sequencing data (dated by TCRdb to the mid-2010s). With respect to the entire study: Recorded disease courses included relapsing-remitting, secondary progressive and progressive-relapsing multiple sclerosis, with some patients lacking subtype annotation. The patient repertoires were set against 10 to 11 previously published healthy control repertoires from donors whose ages ranged from about 6 to 27 years. A subset of samples was prepared in parallel using single-end sample barcoding, then pooled and co-amplified after Illumina adapter ligation.

The CDR3 has 17 amino acids, counting the end cysteine and phenylalanine. The only DNA kept is the CDR3, 51 bases in frame from the first base. The germline V end is reduced by 5 bases and the J end by 2 bases; junction bases left unmatched: 12. CDR1 PRHDT and CDR2 FYEKMQ are derived from the germline V gene (reference sequence). To demonstrate the VDJtools post-analysis software, the study profiled TCR beta repertoires from the peripheral blood of 10 to 15 young patients with multiple sclerosis. The patients with multiple sclerosis were children and adolescents between roughly 6 and 17 years of age. Preparation of the library involved PCR. These reads were obtained on an Illumina HiSeq 2500. To reduce PCR and sequencing biases, unique molecular identifiers were incorporated into the TCR beta cDNA libraries. Every 1 to 10 million input T cells yielded 500,000 or so cDNA molecules, meaning each molecule approximated one T cell. The patient libraries were prepared and sequenced with the same protocol used for the earlier healthy control dataset. Within a given batch, samples were prepared together, multiplexed and sequenced on the same HiSeq lane. The original methods were these. MIGEC handled the raw barcoded reads, throwing out single-read molecular identifier groups before consensus assembly and CDR3 extraction. VDJtools was used for post-analysis of the clonotype tables, with diversity normalized by down-sampling every dataset to the smallest sample size. Repertoire overlap clustering matched CDR3 amino acid but not nucleotide sequences to correct batch-related cross-sample contamination. The public reads were run again by TCRdb, first through fastp at Q25 and then through MiXCR, and only productive beta chains were kept. Each CDR3 protein appears once, grouped with its most common genes and DNA. TCRdb, rather than the study authors, made the V and J calls. This sample holds hundreds of thousands of distinct CDR3 sequences; about 50% were observed only once. The ten largest account for roughly 4.4% of the sample.

What the authors observed across the whole study: The control group was slightly older than the multiple sclerosis patient group. Direct clustering with F measure showed strong co-clustering of samples prepared in the same batch, prompting a batch-effect correction. Patients showed significantly higher frequencies than controls for 4 or 5 TRBV segments, among them TRBV5-6, TRBV5-1 and TRBV20-1. Compared with controls, multiple sclerosis patients had significantly lower normalized Chao1 diversity, a finding suggesting substantial peripheral T-cell clonal expansion.

A word on this clonotype: The antigen this receptor binds is unknown. Nothing much larger sits one base from this clone, and base qualities are not available.

The TCR was taken from a girl aged 5 to 17 with multiple sclerosis. Rearrangement joined TRBV13 to TRBJ2-3; 8 junctional bases match TRBD1. The sequenced sample consisted of blood. DNA sequence: TGTGCCAGCAGCGAAAACAGGGGGTTCTCCCCCACAGATACGCAGTATTTT. This yields the protein CASSENRGFSPTDTQYF.